This entry features one T cell receptor beta chain sequence. Its target is not known. The CDR3 has 15 amino acids. Germline V gene data show CDR1 as MNHNY and CDR2 as SVGAGI (reference sequence). V shed 1 base and J 3 bases; nucleotides not matched to a gene: 2. This sample was included in a study of shared clonotypes between healthy human individuals. Overall study results and limits: Generally, naive subsets came out with larger estimated richness than memory subsets. Some naive CD4 clonotypes, about 5.5%, turned up in common across four donors.

At the deep level, the assay was run. The repertoire was sequenced with immunoSEQ multiplex PCR; TCRdb's copy has only in-frame clones and lacks some. The repertoire holds roughly 2.1 million clones, with under 95% as singletons. Terminally differentiated effector memory CD45RA+ cells were left out of the naive CD8 fraction, which was CD45RO-negative and positively selected for CCR7. The donors were all Caucasian adults (living in Nashville, Tennessee). This chain joins TRBV6-6 and TRBJ2-1, with TRBD2 matching 8 bases. The source is a man between 18 and 29 years old in good health. Some clones in this sample may be carry-over from other donors' samples. The sample taken for sequencing was naive CD8+ T cells from PBMCs. The CDR3 sequence is CASSYFSGSYNEQFF. As DNA, the CDR3 is TGTGCCAGCAGTTACTTCAGCGGGAGCTACAATGAGCAGTTCTTC.